Listed below are T cell receptor beta chains from one sample, sequenced in a study of ipilimumab plus nivolumab after autologous stem cell transplantation. The repertoire was sequenced with immunoSEQ multiplex PCR; TCRdb's copy has only in-frame clones and lacks some. This table has roughly 86,000 clones, around 80% appearing once. Sample: PBMCs, taken in a trial of ipilimumab plus nivolumab as post-transplant consolidation. The receptors shown here come from a male donor with diffuse large B-cell lymphoma. Each CDR3 is given with its conserved first and last residue. The order of the fields is D gene, clone size, V gene, J gene, CDR3 DNA, CDR3 protein. A D gene is named only where the DNA matches it firmly. A row's size may be missing; if present it is once, few, many or a size class.

>-|-|TRBV2|TRBJ1-1
TGTGCCAGCAGTGAAGGGGGCGCTGACCCTGAAGCTTTCTTT
CASSEGGADPEAFF
>-|-|TRBV11-2|TRBJ2-2
TGTGCCAGCAGCTCGGGGGTCCACACCGGGGAGCTGTTTTTT
CASSSGVHTGELFF
>TRBD2|few|TRBV5-5|TRBJ2-5
TGTGCCAGCACCACGGCCGGGGGGTCGTGGGAGACCCAGTACTTC
CASTTAGGSWETQYF
>-|-|TRBV7-9|TRBJ1-1
TGTGCCAGCAGCTTAGTTATGAACACTGAAGCTTTCTTT
CASSLVMNTEAFF
>-|-|TRBV6-1|TRBJ2-1
TGTGCCAGCGGGGGATACAATGAGCAGTTCTTC
CASGGYNEQFF
>-|-|TRBV5-4|TRBJ1-3
TGTGCCAGCAGCCCCGGGAGGAGCTCTGGAAACACCATATATTTT
CASSPGRSSGNTIYF
>TRBD1|-|TRBV5-1|TRBJ1-6
TGCGCCAGCAGTTCCGGGACAGGGGGATTTTCCTCCTATAATTCACCCCTCCACTTT
CASSSGTGGFSSYNSPLHF
>-|-|TRBV19|TRBJ1-2
TGTGCCAGTAGTAAGGAGTGGGGGGCGCTAAACTATGGCTACACCTTC
CASSKEWGALNYGYTF
>TRBD2|-|TRBV29-1|TRBJ2-1
TGCAGCGTTGAAGTTCATCGGGGGGGTTCCTACAATGAGCAGTTCTTC
CSVEVHRGGSYNEQFF
>-|-|TRBV4-3|TRBJ2-7
TGCGCCAGCAGCCAAAGTACAACAGACTACGAGCAGTACTTC
CASSQSTTDYEQYF
>-|-|TRBV7-2|TRBJ1-3
TGTGCCAGCAGCATAGGGCCCCCCTCTGGAAACACCATATATTTT
CASSIGPPSGNTIYF
>-|-|TRBV28|TRBJ2-5
TGTGCCAGCAGTCCCGTAGGGGGGAGTAAGACCCAGTACTTC
CASSPVGGSKTQYF
>TRBD1|-|TRBV7-3|TRBJ2-1
TGTGCCAGCAGCTTACACGAGCCAGACAGGGAAGGCTACAATGAGCAGTTCTTC
CASSLHEPDREGYNEQFF
>-|-|TRBV7-2|TRBJ1-1
TGTGCCAGCAGCTTGTTTCAGTGGAACACTGAAGCTTTCTTT
CASSLFQWNTEAFF
>TRBD1|once|TRBV18|TRBJ2-5
TGTGCCAGCTCACCCGGACAGGGCGAGACCCAGTACTTC
CASSPGQGETQYF
>-|-|TRBV4-2|TRBJ2-1
TGTGCCAGCAGCCAAAGACTAGGTCAGGAGCAGTTCTTC
CASSQRLGQEQFF
>-|-|TRBV6-6|TRBJ1-3
TGTGCCAGCAGTTACAGAAACGGAAACACCATATATTTT
CASSYRNGNTIYF
>-|-|TRBV5-6|TRBJ1-2
TGTGCCAGCAGCTTGACGGGCGGGAACTATGGCTACACCTTC
CASSLTGGNYGYTF
>-|-|TRBV4-3|TRBJ2-7
TGCGCCAGCAGCCAGGGCAGGGGTCGGTACGAGCAGTACTTC
CASSQGRGRYEQYF
>TRBD2|once|TRBV6-5|TRBJ2-1
TGTGCCAGCAGTTCTAGCGGGGGGGCCTACAATGAGCAGTTCTTC
CASSSSGGAYNEQFF
>-|-|TRBV7-3|TRBJ1-1
TGTGCCAGCAGCTTAACACCGATAGGAGGCAGGGTGACTGAAGCTTTCTTT
CASSLTPIGGRVTEAFF
>-|-|TRBV7-3|TRBJ1-4
TGTGCCAGCAGCTTACGGCATGATGAAAAACTGTTTTTT
CASSLRHDEKLFF